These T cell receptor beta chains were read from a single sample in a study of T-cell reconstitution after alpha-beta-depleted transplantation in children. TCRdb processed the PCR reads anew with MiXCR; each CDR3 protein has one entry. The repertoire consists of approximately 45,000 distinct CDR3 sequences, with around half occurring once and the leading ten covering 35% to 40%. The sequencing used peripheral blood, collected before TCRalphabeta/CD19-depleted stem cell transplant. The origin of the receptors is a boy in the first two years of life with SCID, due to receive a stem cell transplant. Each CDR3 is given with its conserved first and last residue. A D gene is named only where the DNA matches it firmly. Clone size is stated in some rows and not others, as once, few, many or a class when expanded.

CASSQLDRVGTEAFF TGTGCCAGCAGTCAATTGGACAGGGTGGGCACTGAAGCTTTCTTT TRBJ1-1 few TRBD1 TRBV27
CASSLVQAGPYEQYF TGTGCCAGCAGCTTAGTCCAAGCGGGGCCCTACGAGCAGTACTTC TRBJ2-7 few TRBD2 TRBV7-2
CASSLTDSGLTGELFF TGTGCCAGCAGTTTAACGGACAGCGGGCTCACCGGGGAGCTGTTTTTT TRBJ2-2 - - TRBV27
CASSYHNREEQYF TGTGCCAGCAGTTACCATAATCGGGAAGAGCAGTACTTC TRBJ2-7 few - TRBV6-2/TRBV6-3
CASSLRGVSLAGGSDTQYF TGTGCCAGCAGCTTACGCGGGGTCTCGCTAGCCGGAGGATCAGATACGCAGTATTTT TRBJ2-3 - - TRBV7-2
CASSESETDTQYF TGTGCCAGCAGTGAATCGGAGACAGATACGCAGTATTTT TRBJ2-3 - - TRBV6-1
CASSQRRYGDYGYTF TGTGCCAGCAGTCAAAGGCGGTACGGAGACTATGGCTACACCTTC TRBJ1-2 - - TRBV12-3/TRBV12-4
CASSSDGGNQPQHF TGCGCCAGCAGCTCGGACGGAGGCAATCAGCCCCAGCATTTT TRBJ1-5 many - TRBV5-1
CASSLPPQGNYGYTF TGTGCCAGCAGTCTGCCACCTCAGGGCAACTATGGCTACACCTTC TRBJ1-2 - - TRBV12-3/TRBV12-4
CASSTRQGALHEQYF TGCGCCAGCAGTACTCGACAGGGGGCATTGCACGAGCAGTACTTC TRBJ2-7 few TRBD1 TRBV23-1
CASSSTSEQYF TGTGCCAGCAGCTCTACAAGCGAGCAGTACTTC TRBJ2-7 - - TRBV6-5
CASSLTRAVGETQYF TGTGCCAGCAGCTTAACGAGGGCGGTCGGAGAGACCCAGTACTTC TRBJ2-5 - - TRBV7-3
CASSESGGIQAREQYF TGCGCCAGCAGTGAGTCGGGGGGGATCCAGGCTCGGGAGCAGTACTTC TRBJ2-7 - TRBD2 TRBV10-1
CASSLAAGGEQFF TGTGCCAGCAGCTTAGCGGCAGGCGGTGAGCAGTTCTTC TRBJ2-1 - - TRBV7-7
CASSFWDRGSGANVLTF TGTGCCAGCAGTTTCTGGGACAGGGGCTCTGGGGCCAACGTCCTGACTTTC TRBJ2-6 many TRBD1 TRBV6-2/TRBV6-3
CASSPGGGSGNTIYF TGTGCCAGCAGTCCCGGCGGGGGGTCCGGAAACACCATATATTTT TRBJ1-3 - - TRBV12-3/TRBV12-4
CATSREIARTTDTQYF TGTGCCACCAGCAGAGAAATAGCGAGAACCACAGATACGCAGTATTTT TRBJ2-3 - - TRBV15
CSVTGIRQDEQYF TGCAGCGTTACAGGGATAAGGCAGGACGAGCAGTACTTC TRBJ2-7 - - TRBV29-1
CASSHGLGGGGTSTDTQYF TGTGCCAGCAGCCACGGCCTCGGTGGCGGGGGGACTAGCACAGATACGCAGTATTTT TRBJ2-3 - TRBD2 TRBV4-2
CASRPPKPGPRWNEQYF TGTGCCAGCAGGCCCCCCAAGCCAGGGCCTCGCTGGAACGAGCAGTACTTC TRBJ2-7 few - TRBV6-1
CATSVGTGVANELFF TGTGCCACCAGTGTAGGGACAGGGGTGGCCAATGAGCTGTTCTTC TRBJ2-1 - TRBD1 TRBV24-1
CASTGGSTDTQYF TGTGCCAGCACCGGGGGAAGCACAGATACGCAGTATTTT TRBJ2-3 - - TRBV12-3/TRBV12-4
CASSPPWPAGLNEQYF TGTGCCAGCAGTCCCCCTTGGCCAGCGGGACTTAACGAGCAGTACTTC TRBJ2-7 few TRBD2 TRBV28
CASSYRPRNTEAFF TGTGCCAGCAGTTACCGGCCCCGGAACACTGAAGCTTTCTTT TRBJ1-1 - - TRBV6-5
CASSWTANTGELFF TGCGCCAGCAGCTGGACAGCGAACACCGGGGAGCTGTTTTTT TRBJ2-2 - - TRBV5-1
CASLGTESSYNEQFF TGTGCCAGCCTGGGGACGGAGAGCTCCTACAATGAGCAGTTCTTC TRBJ2-1 - - TRBV7-8
CASTEGQGNSPLHF TGCGCCAGCACGGAGGGACAGGGGAATTCACCCCTCCACTTT TRBJ1-6 - TRBD1 TRBV5-1
CATTSSYSGANVLTF TGTGCCACCACCTCCTCATACTCTGGGGCCAACGTCCTGACTTTC TRBJ2-6 - - TRBV10-3
CSVPSGGEAFF TGCAGTGTCCCTTCAGGGGGGGAAGCTTTCTTT TRBJ1-1 few TRBD1 TRBV20-1
CASSILGQSYEQYF TGTGCCAGTAGTATTCTAGGGCAGAGCTACGAGCAGTACTTC TRBJ2-7 few - TRBV19
CAISERVNTEAFF TGTGCCATCAGTGAGAGGGTGAACACTGAAGCTTTCTTT TRBJ1-1 - - TRBV10-3
CASSLQGGNTDTQYF TGTGCCAGCAGTTTACAAGGGGGAAACACAGATACGCAGTATTTT TRBJ2-3 - - TRBV27
CASTQAGPNTEAFF TGTGCCAGCACCCAAGCGGGACCCAACACTGAAGCTTTCTTT TRBJ1-1 - - TRBV28
CAAGGTGANVLTF TGTGCCGCAGGGGGCACTGGGGCCAACGTCCTGACTTTC TRBJ2-6 few TRBD1 TRBV27
CASSDSAGGTGELFF TGTGCCAGCAGTGATTCGGCCGGGGGAACCGGGGAGCTGTTTTTT TRBJ2-2 once - TRBV6-4
CASSSTGGGEQFF TGTGCCAGCAGTTCGACAGGGGGCGGCGAGCAGTTCTTC TRBJ2-1 - TRBD1 TRBV27
CSARENYEQYF TGCAGTGCTAGAGAAAATTACGAGCAGTACTTC TRBJ2-7 few - TRBV20-1
CSPTGTAGAYNEQFF TGCAGTCCTACAGGTACGGCGGGGGCCTACAATGAGCAGTTCTTC TRBJ2-1 - TRBD2 TRBV20-1
CASRSQGERDTQYF TGTGCCAGCAGGTCACAGGGGGAGCGAGACACCCAGTACTTC TRBJ2-5 - TRBD1 TRBV12-3/TRBV12-4
CASSPGQGNYGYTF TGCGCCAGCAGCCCCGGACAGGGGAACTATGGCTACACCTTC TRBJ1-2 - TRBD1 TRBV5-1
CSASGTGVSYGYTF TGCAGTGCCTCCGGGACAGGGGTTTCCTATGGCTACACCTTC TRBJ1-2 - TRBD1 TRBV20-1
CASSYSGGQNYEQYF TGTGCCAGCAGTTACTCGGGGGGACAGAACTACGAGCAGTACTTC TRBJ2-7 - - TRBV6-5
CASSLAAWTPNEQFF TGTGCCAGCAGCTTAGCCGCGTGGACGCCGAATGAGCAGTTCTTC TRBJ2-1 - - TRBV7-3
CASSSWTGYEQYF TGTGCCAGCAGCTCCTGGACTGGATACGAGCAGTACTTC TRBJ2-7 few - TRBV7-2
CASSSGQESTDTQYF TGTGCCAGCAGTTCCGGACAGGAGAGCACAGATACGCAGTATTTT TRBJ2-3 few TRBD1 TRBV12-3/TRBV12-4
CASSLGTGGLVSYNEQFF TGTGCCAGCAGCTTAGGGACAGGGGGCTTGGTCAGCTACAATGAGCAGTTCTTC TRBJ2-1 - TRBD1 TRBV7-8
CASSSGASGARGTQYF TGCGCCAGCAGCTCGGGAGCTAGCGGCGCACGTGGTACGCAGTATTTT TRBJ2-3 few TRBD2 TRBV5-1
CASSSRGSNTEAFF TGTGCCAGCAGCTCGAGGGGGAGTAACACTGAAGCTTTCTTT TRBJ1-1 - - TRBV7-3
CASSPKTGIGYEQYF TGTGCCAGCAGCCCGAAGACAGGGATCGGCTACGAGCAGTACTTC TRBJ2-7 - TRBD1 TRBV7-9
CSAVSRDTNSPLHF TGCAGTGCTGTTTCCCGGGACACCAATTCACCCCTCCACTTT TRBJ1-6 - - TRBV20-1